This T cell receptor (beta chain) was captured by sequencing in a study of regulatory T cells in long-lasting Graves disease (dated by TCRdb to the early 2020s). Context from the whole study: Antithyroid drugs had been taken for less than 3 months by newly diagnosed Graves' disease patients. The study took place in China and was registered as a clinical trial. A total of around 35 samples underwent TCR sequencing, from about 13 patients with persistent Graves' disease and roughly 20 patients with newly diagnosed Graves' disease. This study used TCR sequencing and RNA sequencing of peripheral blood to compare persistent Graves' disease patients against newly diagnosed Graves' disease patients.

What the study reported, not specific to this receptor: TRBV28, TRBJ1-2 and TRBJ2-5 were preferentially used in persistent disease, while TRBV20-1 and TRBJ2-1 were favored in newly diagnosed disease. A larger number of public clonotypes was shared among persistent patients (about 2,700) than among newly diagnosed patients (over 850). The authors acknowledged the small sample size as a limitation that may reduce accuracy. Peripheral blood alone was examined, since thyroid tissue, which constituted the primary lesion, could not be accessed. Sequencing and analysis were limited to the TCR beta chain. Compared with newly diagnosed patients, persistent Graves' disease patients had lower TCR Shannon entropy and fewer highly expanded clones, which suggests clonal expansion.

This sample's time point label indicates: newly diagnosed GD, antithyroid drugs for less than 3 months. For both TCR sequencing and RNA sequencing, RNA was extracted from PBMCs in TRIzol. Graves' disease was diagnosed according to American Thyroid Association guidelines. The patients came from an endocrinology department in Xi'an, China. Each patient gave about 10 milliliters of peripheral blood, collected in an EDTA anticoagulant tube. Ficoll Paque Plus density gradient separation was used to isolate PBMCs, and no further T cell sorting was done. An Agilent 2100 Bioanalyzer and agarose gel were used to assess RNA quality, and a NanoDrop 2000 was used to measure RNA concentration. The germline V gene (reference sequence) yields SEHNR for CDR1 and FQNEAQ for CDR2. Here V drops 2 bases and J drops 5 bases, and the junction holds 9 bases not matched to any gene. The CDR3, cysteine through phenylalanine, is 15 amino acids long. Only the CDR3 DNA stays, 45 bases, in frame from base 1.

In regard to this clonotype: No cognate antigen has been identified for it. It has no much larger one-base neighbor in the sample; base qualities were not kept.

The library was built by means of multiplex PCR. The sequencing machine was an Illumina HiSeq 4000. TCR beta libraries were built with iRepertoire HTBI primers and Arm-PCR amplification of CDR3 regions. Before sequencing, the PCR products underwent gel purification. As for how the authors treated the data: Gene usage analysis of CDR3 amino acid clonotypes used the approximately 62 TRBV and 11 to 15 TRBJ segments found across samples. COPE and FqMerger were used to merge filtered high-quality paired reads into contigs. Contigs were aligned with BLAST to IMGT TRBV, TRBD and TRBJ reference genes, and CDR3 was defined per IMGT. Any clonotype with a frequency above 0.1% was classified as a highly expanded clone. Shannon entropy was used to measure repertoire diversity, and the Gini coefficient was used to measure V-J evenness. Public clonotypes were defined as clonotypes shared by more than one individual. In TCRdb, the public reads were trimmed at Q25 with fastp and aligned with MiXCR, with productive beta chains retained. All rows with the same CDR3 protein become a single entry with the most common DNA and genes. The V and J calls shown here were made by TCRdb, not taken from the authors' results. The table for this sample lists about 560,000 distinct CDR3 sequences; about 15% of them were counted only once. The ten largest clones represent around 13% of the sample.

This sample also appeared in a second study, on T cells in Graves' hyperthyroidism and ophthalmopathy. The second study's paper adds: Graves' hyperthyroidism was defined as stable when no progression to ophthalmopathy occurred over 18 months of follow-up. Hyperthyroidism patients were aged 18 to 65 years and newly diagnosed, with disease duration of less than 2 months. Any patient with an uncontrolled infection, another autoimmune disease, pregnancy or lactation was excluded. Diagnoses relied on clinical symptoms, serum thyroxine and TRAb, thyroid ultrasound and orbital computed tomography. A first-round RT-PCR of the TCR CDR3 used the HTBI primer set with the Qiagen OneStep RT-PCR kit. Most expanded thyroid clonotypes (frequency above 0.001) were also detected in blood, suggesting blood repertoires may reflect thyroid immune responses. A model built on a 13 V-J signature distinguished ophthalmopathy from stable hyperthyroidism, reaching around 90% sensitivity and 81.08% specificity in cross-validation and 80%/75% in testing. In validation, progression to ophthalmopathy was predicted by the model with 70% to 71% sensitivity and 72.22% specificity, a median of around 6.5 months before onset. A discovery cohort of about a hundred patients, approximately 44 with Graves' ophthalmopathy and approximately 60 with stable Graves' hyperthyroidism, was used to find distinguishing TCR V-J signatures. Whether ophthalmopathy could be predicted prospectively was tested in an independent validation cohort made up of 18 to 20 hyperthyroidism patients plus 17 patients who later progressed to ophthalmopathy. The roughly 100 discovery patients were randomly divided into training and test sets at a 7:3 ratio. In addition, the study compared T-cell repertoires in thyroid tissue and in blood from six Graves' hyperthyroidism patients. After sampling, hyperthyroidism patients received methimazole starting at 30 mg daily, and ophthalmopathy patients received high-dose intravenous methylprednisolone. Libraries were constructed in a second round of multiplex PCR, after which size selection and purification were carried out. Sequencing of the libraries was done on an Illumina HiSeq2000 using paired-end 100 bp reads. SOAPnuke was used to process the raw data, throwing out any read that contained adapters or uncalled bases, had a mean Phred below 15, or lacked an exact constant-primer or identifier match. COPE v1.2.5 was used to merge high-quality paired reads, and clonotypes were defined as unique nucleotide sequences. MiTCR v1.1 was used to align clonotypes to the IMGT TRBV, TRBD and TRBJ reference segments. Analysis was restricted to V-J combinations with a frequency above 0.0001, which covered about 99% of repertoires. The TCS score was defined as F50 (clonal expansion) divided by E x V (chaos), with BLOSUM62-based TCRdist calculated between CDR3 peptides within each V-J. Welch's t-statistics and random forest reduced around 510 V-J features to 13, which were used in a naive Bayes classifier (R e1071). No statistical method was used to fix the sample size in advance, and group allocation was not hidden from the investigators. The paper describes TCR Vbeta CDR3 sequencing of roughly 130 peripheral blood samples, made up of 43 ophthalmopathy patients, more than 70 hyperthyroidism patients and around 17 progressor patients.

Recombination joined TRBV7-9 with TRBJ2-7, with 7 middle bases fitting TRBD1. This clonotype was obtained from a man aged 18-30 years with Graves disease. Donor details come from another sample of the same person, matched by shared clones. The starting material was peripheral blood mononuclear cells (PBMCs), obtained at new diagnosis, from a patient treated with antithyroid drugs. Here is the DNA: TGTGCCAGCAGCTTAAGACAGGGTAATCTGCACGAGCAGTACTTC. Its coded protein is CASSLRQGNLHEQYF.